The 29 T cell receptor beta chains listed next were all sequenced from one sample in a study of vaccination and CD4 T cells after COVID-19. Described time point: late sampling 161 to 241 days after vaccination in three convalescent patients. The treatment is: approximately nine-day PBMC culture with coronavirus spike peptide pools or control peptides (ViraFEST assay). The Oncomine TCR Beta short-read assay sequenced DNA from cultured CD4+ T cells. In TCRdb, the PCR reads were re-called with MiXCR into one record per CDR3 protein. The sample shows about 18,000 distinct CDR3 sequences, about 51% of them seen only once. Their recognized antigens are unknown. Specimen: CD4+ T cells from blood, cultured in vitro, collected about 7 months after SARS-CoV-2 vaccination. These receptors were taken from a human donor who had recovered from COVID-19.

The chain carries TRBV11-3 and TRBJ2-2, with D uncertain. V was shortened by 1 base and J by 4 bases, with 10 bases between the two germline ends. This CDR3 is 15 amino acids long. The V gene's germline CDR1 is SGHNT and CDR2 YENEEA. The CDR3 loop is CASSLGGFGTGELFF. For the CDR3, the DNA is TGTGCCAGCAGCTTAGGGGGTTTTGGCACCGGGGAGCTGTTTTTT.

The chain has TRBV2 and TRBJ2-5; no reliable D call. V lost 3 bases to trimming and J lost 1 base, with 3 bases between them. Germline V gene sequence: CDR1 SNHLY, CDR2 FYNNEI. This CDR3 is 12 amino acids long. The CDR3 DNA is TGTGCCAGCAGTGAGGCCCAAGAGACCCAGTACTTC. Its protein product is CASSEAQETQYF.

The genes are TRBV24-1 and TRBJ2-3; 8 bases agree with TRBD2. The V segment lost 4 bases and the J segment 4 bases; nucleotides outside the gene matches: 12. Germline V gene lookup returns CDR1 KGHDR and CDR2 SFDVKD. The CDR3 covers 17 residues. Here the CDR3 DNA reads TGTGCCACCAGTGACCCACGGGATAGCGGGGACCCAGATACGCAGTATTTT. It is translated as CATSDPRDSGDPDTQYF.

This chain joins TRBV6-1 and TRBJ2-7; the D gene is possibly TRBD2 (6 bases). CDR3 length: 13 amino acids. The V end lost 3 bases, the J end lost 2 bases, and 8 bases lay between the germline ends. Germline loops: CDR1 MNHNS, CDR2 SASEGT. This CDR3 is CASSDRGTYEQYF. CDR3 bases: TGTGCCAGCAGTGACCGGGGGACCTACGAGCAGTACTTC.

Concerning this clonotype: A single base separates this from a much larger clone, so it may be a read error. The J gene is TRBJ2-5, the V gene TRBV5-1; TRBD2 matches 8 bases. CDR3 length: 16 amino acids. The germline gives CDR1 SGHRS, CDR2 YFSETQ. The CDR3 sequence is CAGSLGAGAGGETQYF. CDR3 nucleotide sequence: TGCGCCGGCAGCTTGGGAGCGGGGGCTGGCGGGGAGACCCAGTACTTC.

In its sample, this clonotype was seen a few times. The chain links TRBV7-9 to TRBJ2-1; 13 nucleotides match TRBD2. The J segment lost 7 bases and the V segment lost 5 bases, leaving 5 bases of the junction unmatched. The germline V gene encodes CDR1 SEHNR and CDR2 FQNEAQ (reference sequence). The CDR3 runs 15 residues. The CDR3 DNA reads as TGTGCCAGCAGCATGGGACTAGCGGGATGGAATGAGCAGTTCTTC. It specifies CASSMGLAGWNEQFF.

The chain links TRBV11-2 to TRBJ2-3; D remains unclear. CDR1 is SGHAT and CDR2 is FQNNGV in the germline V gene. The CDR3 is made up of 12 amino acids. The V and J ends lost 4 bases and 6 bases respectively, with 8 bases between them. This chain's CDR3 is CASSSVFDTQYF. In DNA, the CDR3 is TGTGCCAGCAGCTCTGTATTCGATACGCAGTATTTT.

CDR3 residues: CSARAGGFNSNQPQHF. The DNA of the CDR3 is TGCAGTGCTAGAGCTGGGGGATTTAACAGCAATCAGCCCCAGCATTTT. This chain uses TRBV20-1 with TRBJ1-5; possibly TRBD1 for D (5 bases). Germline V gives CDR1 DFQATT, CDR2 SNEGSKA (reference sequence). The CDR3 runs 16 residues. V dropped 1 base and J dropped 1 base, with 14 bases sitting between them.

CDR3 bases: TGTGCCAGTAGTATACCCAGGGATTCCCGTCAGCCCCAGCATTTT. It is translated as CASSIPRDSRQPQHF. The chain links TRBV19 to TRBJ1-5; the D gene is possibly TRBD1 (5 bases). Germline V lookup: CDR1 LNHDA, CDR2 SQIVND (reference sequence). V was clipped by 2 bases and J by 6 bases, with 14 bases between them. This CDR3 region has 15 residues.

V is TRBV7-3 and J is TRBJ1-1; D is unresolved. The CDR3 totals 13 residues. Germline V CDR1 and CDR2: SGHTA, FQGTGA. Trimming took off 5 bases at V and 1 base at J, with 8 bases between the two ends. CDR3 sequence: CASSTQPNTEAFF. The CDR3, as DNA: TGTGCCAGCAGCACCCAGCCGAACACTGAAGCTTTCTTT.

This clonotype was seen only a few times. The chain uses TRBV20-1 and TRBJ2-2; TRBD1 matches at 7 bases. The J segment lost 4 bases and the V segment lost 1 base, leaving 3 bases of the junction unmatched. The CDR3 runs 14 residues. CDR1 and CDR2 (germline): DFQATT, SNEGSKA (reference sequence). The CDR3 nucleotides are TGCAGTGCTAGAGTCGGACAGGTCACCGGGGAGCTGTTTTTT. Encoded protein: CSARVGQVTGELFF.

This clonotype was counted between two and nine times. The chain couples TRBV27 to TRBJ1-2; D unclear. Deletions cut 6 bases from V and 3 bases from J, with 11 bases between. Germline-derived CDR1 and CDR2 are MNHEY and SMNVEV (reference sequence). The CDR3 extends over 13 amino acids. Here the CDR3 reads CASRLRAHYGYTF. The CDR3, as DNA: TGTGCCAGCAGGCTCCGGGCGCACTATGGCTACACCTTC.

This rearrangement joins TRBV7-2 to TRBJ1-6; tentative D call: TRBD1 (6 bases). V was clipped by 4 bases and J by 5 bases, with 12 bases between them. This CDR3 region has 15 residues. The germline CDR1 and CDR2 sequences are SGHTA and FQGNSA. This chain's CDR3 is CASSSQPGDNSPLHF. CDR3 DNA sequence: TGTGCCAGCAGCTCCCAACCAGGGGATAATTCACCCCTCCACTTT.

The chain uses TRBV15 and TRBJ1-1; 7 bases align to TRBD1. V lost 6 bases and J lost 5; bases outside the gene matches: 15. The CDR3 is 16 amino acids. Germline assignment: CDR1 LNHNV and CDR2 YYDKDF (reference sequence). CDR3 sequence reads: CATSTHLGGGSTEAFF. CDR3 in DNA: TGTGCCACCAGTACCCATTTAGGGGGCGGTAGTACTGAAGCTTTCTTT.

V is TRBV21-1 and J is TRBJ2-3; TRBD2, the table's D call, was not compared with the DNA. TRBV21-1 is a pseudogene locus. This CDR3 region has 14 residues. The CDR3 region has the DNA TGTGCCAGCAGCAAGGCTAGCGGGAGAGATACGCAGTATTTT. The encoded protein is CASSKASGRDTQYF.

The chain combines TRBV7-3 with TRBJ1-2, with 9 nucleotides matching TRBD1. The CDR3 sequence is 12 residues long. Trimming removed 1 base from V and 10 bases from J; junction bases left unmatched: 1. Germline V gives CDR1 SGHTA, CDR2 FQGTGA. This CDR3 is CASSLRTGDYTF. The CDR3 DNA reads TGTGCCAGCAGCTTAAGGACAGGGGACTACACCTTC.

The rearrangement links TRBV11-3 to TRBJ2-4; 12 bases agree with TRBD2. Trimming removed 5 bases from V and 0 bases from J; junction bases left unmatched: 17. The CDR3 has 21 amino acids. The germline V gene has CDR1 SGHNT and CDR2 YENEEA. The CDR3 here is CASSRLWVASGRELAKNIQYF. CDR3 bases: TGTGCCAGCAGCCGTCTATGGGTTGCTAGCGGGAGGGAACTAGCCAAAAACATTCAGTACTTC.

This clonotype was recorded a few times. The CDR3 DNA follows: TGCAGTGCTAGAAGGATACAAGGCGATGAGCAGTTCTTC. This encodes CSARRIQGDEQFF. The rearrangement joins TRBV20-1 to TRBJ2-1; D ambiguous. The CDR3 runs 13 residues. V dropped 2 bases and J dropped 8 bases, with 13 bases sitting between them. The V gene's germline CDR1 is DFQATT and CDR2 SNEGSKA (reference sequence).

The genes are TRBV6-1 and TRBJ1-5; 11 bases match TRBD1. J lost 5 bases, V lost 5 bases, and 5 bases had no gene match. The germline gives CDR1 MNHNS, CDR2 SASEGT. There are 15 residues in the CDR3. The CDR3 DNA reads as TGTGCCAGCAGTAAGGACAGGGGGCGCGATCAGCCCCAGCATTTT. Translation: CASSKDRGRDQPQHF.

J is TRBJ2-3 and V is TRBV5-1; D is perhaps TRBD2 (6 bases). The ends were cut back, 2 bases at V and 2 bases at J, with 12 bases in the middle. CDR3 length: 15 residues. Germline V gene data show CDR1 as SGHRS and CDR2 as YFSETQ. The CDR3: CASSLQRGLTDTQYF. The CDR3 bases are TGCGCCAGCAGCTTACAACGGGGACTCACAGATACGCAGTATTTT.

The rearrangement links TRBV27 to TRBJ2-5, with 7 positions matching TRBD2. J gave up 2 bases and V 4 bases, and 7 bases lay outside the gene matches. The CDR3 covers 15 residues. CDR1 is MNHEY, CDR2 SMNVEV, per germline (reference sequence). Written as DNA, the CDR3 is TGTGCCAGCAGTTCCCCGGGAGCGGGGCAAGAGACCCAGTACTTC. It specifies CASSSPGAGQETQYF.

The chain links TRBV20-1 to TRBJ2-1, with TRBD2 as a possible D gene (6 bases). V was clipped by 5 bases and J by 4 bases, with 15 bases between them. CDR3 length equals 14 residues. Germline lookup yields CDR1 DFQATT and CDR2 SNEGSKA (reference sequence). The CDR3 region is CSAGIAELYNEQFF. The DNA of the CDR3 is TGCAGTGCTGGGATAGCGGAGCTTTACAATGAGCAGTTCTTC.

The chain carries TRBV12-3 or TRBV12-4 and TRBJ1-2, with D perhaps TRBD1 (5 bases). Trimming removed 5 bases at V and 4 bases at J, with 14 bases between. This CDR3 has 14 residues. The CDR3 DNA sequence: TGTGCCAGCAGTCCCCGATGGGGCTCCTATGGCTACACCTTC. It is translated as CASSPRWGSYGYTF.

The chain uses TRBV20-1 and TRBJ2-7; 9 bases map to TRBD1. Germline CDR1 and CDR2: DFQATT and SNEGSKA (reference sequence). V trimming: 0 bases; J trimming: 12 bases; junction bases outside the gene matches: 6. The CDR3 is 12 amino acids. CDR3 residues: CSAREGTGFPYF. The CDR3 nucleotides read TGCAGTGCTAGAGAAGGGACAGGGTTTCCGTACTTC.

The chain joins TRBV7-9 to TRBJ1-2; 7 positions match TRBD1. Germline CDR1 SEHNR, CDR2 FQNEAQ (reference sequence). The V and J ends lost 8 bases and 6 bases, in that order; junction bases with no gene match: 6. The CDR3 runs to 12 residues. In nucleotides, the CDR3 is TGTGCCAGCTTAGGGCAGGGGGATGGCTACACCTTC. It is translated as CASLGQGDGYTF.

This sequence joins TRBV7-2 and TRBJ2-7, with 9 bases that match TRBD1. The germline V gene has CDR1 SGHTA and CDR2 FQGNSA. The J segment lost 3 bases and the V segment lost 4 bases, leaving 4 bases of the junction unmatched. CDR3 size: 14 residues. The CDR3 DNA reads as TGTGCCAGCAGCTGGACGACAGGGGGCTACGAGCAGTACTTC. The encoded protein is CASSWTTGGYEQYF. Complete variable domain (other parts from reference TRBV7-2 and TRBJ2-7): GAGVSQSPSNKVTEKGKDVELRCDPISGHTALYWYRQSLGQGLEFLIYFQGNSAPDKSGLPSDRFSAERTGGSVSTLTIQRTQQEDSAVYLCASSWTTGGYEQYFGPGTRLTVT.

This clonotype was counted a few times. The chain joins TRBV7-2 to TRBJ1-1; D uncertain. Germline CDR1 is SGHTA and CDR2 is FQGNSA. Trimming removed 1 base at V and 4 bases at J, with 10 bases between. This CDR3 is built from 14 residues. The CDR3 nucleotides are TGTGCCAGCAGCTTAGATAGGGAAATCACTGAAGCTTTCTTT. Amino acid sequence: CASSLDREITEAFF.

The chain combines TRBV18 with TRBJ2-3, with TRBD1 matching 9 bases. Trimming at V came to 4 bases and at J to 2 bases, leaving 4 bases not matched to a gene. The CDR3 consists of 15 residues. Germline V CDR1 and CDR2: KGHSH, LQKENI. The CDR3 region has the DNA TGTGCCAGCTCACACAGGGGGCGAAACACAGATACGCAGTATTTT. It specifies CASSHRGRNTDTQYF.

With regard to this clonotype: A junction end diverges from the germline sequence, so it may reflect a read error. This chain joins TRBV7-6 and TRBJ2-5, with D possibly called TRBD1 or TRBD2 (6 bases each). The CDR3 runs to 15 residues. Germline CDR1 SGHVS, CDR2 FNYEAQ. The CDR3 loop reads CASSQGGRIVETQYF. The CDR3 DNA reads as TGCGCCAGCAGCCAAGGGGGGAGGATTGTGGAGACCCAGTACTTC.